Shown below are 5 T cell receptor beta chains from a single sample sequenced in a study of blood T cells in healthy people across ages. Next came a second PCR, run for roughly 6 to 11 cycles, which used a sample-barcoded 5' primer along with a J-beta primer mix. TCRdb itself ran the 5' RACE reads through MiXCR, one entry per CDR3 protein. Among 1.2 million to 1.5 million distinct CDR3 sequences listed, 35% to 45% were seen once. The material sequenced was blood. The receptors stem from a woman aged 18-30 years in good health.

The CDR3 DNA reads TGTGCCAGCGCAATTGACAGGGGTCGAGAGACCCAGTTCTTC. It yields the protein CASAIDRGRETQFF. This rearrangement joins TRBV7-2 to TRBJ2-1; 8 bases map to TRBD1. The CDR3 is 14 residues long. Looked up from germline, CDR1 is SGHTA and CDR2 is FQGNSA. The V segment lost 8 bases and the J segment 13 bases; nucleotides outside the gene matches: 16.

In this sample, this clonotype turned up a few times. The chain combines TRBV7-9 with TRBJ1-1; D possibly corresponds to TRBD1 (6 bases). The CDR3 has 14 amino acids. Trimming left V 6 bases short and J 0 bases short, with 11 bases between. The germline V gene has CDR1 SEHNR and CDR2 FQNEAQ (reference sequence). CDR3 sequence reads: CASRKQGLNTEAFF. The CDR3 bases are TGTGCCAGCAGAAAACAGGGACTGAACACTGAAGCTTTCTTT.

The CDR3 DNA is TGCAGCGCGATACTGGGGGTATCCTACGAGCAGTACTTC. It yields the protein CSAILGVSYEQYF. This chain uses TRBV29-1 with TRBJ2-7, with D perhaps assigned TRBD1 or TRBD2 (5 bases each). The V end was cut by 7 bases, the J end by 1 base, with 14 bases between. The germline V gene encodes CDR1 SQVTM and CDR2 ANQGSEA. The CDR3 spans 13 residues.

This clonotype was seen a handful of times. V and J are TRBV4-1 and TRBJ2-1; TRBD2 matches at 7 bases. Germline loops: CDR1 MGHRA, CDR2 YSYEKL. V lost 4 bases, J lost 3 bases, and 21 bases stayed unmatched. This CDR3 spans 20 amino acids. The CDR3 is CASSPPLKELAVPLYNEQFF. Here the CDR3 DNA reads TGCGCCAGCAGCCCCCCTCTGAAGGAGCTAGCGGTTCCCCTCTACAATGAGCAGTTCTTC.

This clonotype was recorded a few times. The rearrangement uses TRBV6-5 and TRBJ2-7, with 11 positions matching TRBD1. The length of the CDR3 is 15 residues. Losses at the gene ends were 4 bases for V and 4 bases for J; bases not matched to a gene: 6. The germline V gene has CDR1 MNHEY and CDR2 SVGAGI. This CDR3 reads CASSWGQGEIYEQYF. CDR3 in DNA: TGTGCCAGCAGTTGGGGACAGGGGGAGATTTACGAGCAGTACTTC.